Listed here are 16 T cell receptor beta chains from one sample, sequenced in a study of T cell repertoires in cytomegalovirus infection. These TCRs' antigens remain unknown. TCRdb used MiXCR to reprocess the reads, holding one entry per CDR3 protein. The data contain around 140,000 distinct CDR3 sequences, 30% to 40% of them singletons. Sequences were derived from CD8+ T cells from cultured PBMCs, sampled from culture after CMV antigen stimulation. The receptor source for this set is a human donor in good health (CMV status not recorded). Some clones in this sample may be carry-over from other donors' samples.

Many counts were recorded for this clonotype. This chain connects TRBV7-2 to TRBJ1-1; D is undetermined. Germline V gene data show CDR1 as SGHTA and CDR2 as FQGNSA. V dropped 5 bases and J dropped 3 bases, with 10 bases sitting between them. The CDR3 totals 13 residues. As DNA, the CDR3 is TGTGCCAGCAGCCGGGCGTGGGACACTGAAGCTTTCTTT. Protein product: CASSRAWDTEAFF. Supplemented by reference TRBV7-2 and TRBJ1-1, the full variable domain reads GAGVSQSPSNKVTEKGKDVELRCDPISGHTALYWYRQSLGQGLEFLIYFQGNSAPDKSGLPSDRFSAERTGGSVSTLTIQRTQQEDSAVYLCASSRAWDTEAFFGQGTRLTVV.

The V and J genes are TRBV7-8 and TRBJ1-4; D is ambiguous. The CDR3 loop spans 14 amino acids. Trimming shortened V by 4 bases and J by 0 bases, and 6 bases separated the two germline ends. Germline-derived CDR1 and CDR2 are SGHVS and FQNEAQ. This CDR3 is CASSSLPTNEKLFF. The DNA for the CDR3 is TGTGCCAGCAGCTCCCTTCCAACTAATGAAAAACTGTTTTTT.

This clonotype has just a few counts. This sequence joins TRBV7-2 and TRBJ1-5, with 7 bases aligning to TRBD1. In germline, CDR1 is SGHTA, CDR2 FQGNSA. The CDR3 totals 14 residues. The junction had 3 bases not matched to a gene; V was cut back by 4 bases and J by 3 bases. The CDR3 loop reads CASSSGQINQPQHF. The CDR3 nucleotides are TGTGCCAGCAGCTCGGGACAGATCAATCAGCCCCAGCATTTT. Full variable domain (missing parts from reference TRBV7-2 and TRBJ1-5): GAGVSQSPSNKVTEKGKDVELRCDPISGHTALYWYRQSLGQGLEFLIYFQGNSAPDKSGLPSDRFSAERTGGSVSTLTIQRTQQEDSAVYLCASSSGQINQPQHFGDGTRLSIL.

This clonotype was picked up many times. V and J are TRBV7-2 and TRBJ1-6; D is unresolved. CDR3 length equals 17 residues. Germline V gene lookup returns CDR1 SGHTA and CDR2 FQGNSA. Trimming left V 2 bases short and J 0 bases short, with 11 bases between. CDR3 DNA: TGTGCCAGCAGCTTAACAAGTTATAGCTCCTATAATTCACCCCTCCACTTT. Amino acid sequence: CASSLTSYSSYNSPLHF.

This clonotype has just a few counts. The chain joins TRBV7-6 to TRBJ2-7; D is unresolved. Germline lookup yields CDR1 SGHVS and CDR2 FNYEAQ. This CDR3 spans 13 amino acids. The V end was cut by 1 base, the J end by 5 bases, with 9 bases between. CDR3 coding DNA: TGTGCCAGCAGCTTAGATGGTGCTCACGAGCAGTACTTC. Its translation is CASSLDGAHEQYF.

The chain carries TRBV27 and TRBJ2-1; possibly TRBD1 or TRBD2 for D (5 bases each). Trimming cost V 1 base and J 5 bases, with 12 bases left between them. The germline gives CDR1 MNHEY, CDR2 SMNVEV (reference sequence). CDR3 length equals 15 residues. The CDR3 is CASSLYPGTNNEQFF. In DNA form, the CDR3 reads TGTGCCAGCAGTTTATATCCGGGGACCAACAATGAGCAGTTCTTC.

The gene calls are TRBV7-9 and TRBJ2-7; the D gene could be TRBD1 or TRBD2 (5 bases each). V was shortened by 3 bases and J by 1 base, with 16 bases between the two germline ends. Germline values: CDR1 SEHNR, CDR2 FQNEAQ (reference sequence). This CDR3 comprises 16 residues. The CDR3 reads CASSFLGPGSSYEQYF. In DNA, the CDR3 is TGTGCCAGCAGCTTCCTGGGGCCGGGGTCTTCCTACGAGCAGTACTTC.

This clonotype was seen only a few times. The chain is built from TRBV7-8 and TRBJ2-7, with D tentatively TRBD2 (6 bases). The CDR3 has 14 residues. Trimming shortened V by 8 bases and J by 3 bases, and 17 bases separated the two germline ends. Germline-derived CDR1 and CDR2 are SGHVS and FQNEAQ. This CDR3 reads CASGFAGRNYEQYF. The CDR3 region has the DNA TGTGCCAGCGGTTTCGCGGGACGGAACTACGAGCAGTACTTC.

This clonotype has just a few counts. V is TRBV5-1 and J is TRBJ1-5; no clear D gene. V dropped 0 bases and J dropped 1 base, with 8 bases sitting between them. The CDR3 covers 15 residues. Germline CDR1 and CDR2: SGHRS and YFSETQ. The CDR3: CASSLAGGSNQPQHF. The CDR3 bases are TGCGCCAGCAGCTTGGCCGGTGGAAGCAATCAGCCCCAGCATTTT.

The chain is built from TRBV27 and TRBJ1-3; the D gene is possibly TRBD1 (5 bases). This CDR3 comprises 16 residues. The germline gives CDR1 MNHEY, CDR2 SMNVEV (reference sequence). Deletions cut 5 bases from V and 7 bases from J, with 21 bases between. In DNA form, the CDR3 reads TGTGCCAGCAGTCCCGGGGGAGTAAGGGATTGGAACACCATATATTTT. It specifies CASSPGGVRDWNTIYF.

The chain employs TRBV27 and TRBJ2-5; a possible D gene is TRBD2 (6 bases). From germline, CDR1 is MNHEY and CDR2 SMNVEV (reference sequence). This CDR3 spans 14 amino acids. Trimming shortened V by 1 base and J by 2 bases, and 8 bases separated the two germline ends. In nucleotides, the CDR3 is TGTGCCAGCAGTTTATTACGGGAGCAAGAGACCCAGTACTTC. The encoded protein is CASSLLREQETQYF.

The chain couples TRBV7-9 to TRBJ2-6; D is perhaps TRBD1 or TRBD2 (5 bases each). Germline CDR1 SEHNR, CDR2 FQNEAQ (reference sequence). Trimming pared 5 bases from V and 8 bases from J, leaving 22 bases between. The CDR3 runs 17 residues. The CDR3 here is CASSSSGTGYGTNVLTF. CDR3 in DNA: TGTGCCAGCAGCAGCTCCGGGACGGGCTACGGGACCAACGTCCTGACTTTC.

The CDR3 loop is CASSLGARGDEKLFF. The CDR3 nucleotides are TGTGCCAGCAGCTTAGGGGCTCGGGGCGATGAAAAACTGTTTTTT. The chain carries TRBV7-2 and TRBJ1-4; a weak D match, TRBD1 (5 bases). Per the germline V gene, CDR1 is SGHTA and CDR2 is FQGNSA. The CDR3 runs to 15 residues. V was clipped by 1 base and J by 6 bases, with 12 bases between them.

This clonotype was picked up a small number of times. It is unclear where the CDR3 begins or ends on the DNA, so no DNA is shown, and the CDR3 is as TCRdb lists it. The rearrangement links TRBV5-1 to TRBJ1-5. Germline V gene lookup returns CDR1 SGHRS and CDR2 YFSETQ. With termini counted, the CDR3 has 12 amino acids. The CDR3 loop is CASILGNQPQHF.

This clonotype was detected many times. The chain uses TRBV11-2 and TRBJ2-2; the match to TRBD2 covers 7 bases. This CDR3 has 15 residues. With 6 bases clipped from V and 6 bases from J, the junction kept 10 bases outside the gene matches. Germline lookup yields CDR1 SGHAT and CDR2 FQNNGV. CDR3 sequence (DNA): TGTGCCAGCAGTCCGGGGGGACCCTTCGCCGGGGAGCTGTTTTTT. This gives the protein CASSPGGPFAGELFF.

The chain is built from TRBV2 and TRBJ2-1; 7 nucleotides match TRBD1. Trimming at V came to 7 bases and at J to 4 bases, leaving 1 base not matched to a gene. The CDR3 runs to 12 residues. Germline V gene data show CDR1 as SNHLY and CDR2 as FYNNEI. CDR3 amino acids: CASTGGYNEQFF. In nucleotides, the CDR3 is TGTGCCAGCACAGGGGGATACAATGAGCAGTTCTTC.